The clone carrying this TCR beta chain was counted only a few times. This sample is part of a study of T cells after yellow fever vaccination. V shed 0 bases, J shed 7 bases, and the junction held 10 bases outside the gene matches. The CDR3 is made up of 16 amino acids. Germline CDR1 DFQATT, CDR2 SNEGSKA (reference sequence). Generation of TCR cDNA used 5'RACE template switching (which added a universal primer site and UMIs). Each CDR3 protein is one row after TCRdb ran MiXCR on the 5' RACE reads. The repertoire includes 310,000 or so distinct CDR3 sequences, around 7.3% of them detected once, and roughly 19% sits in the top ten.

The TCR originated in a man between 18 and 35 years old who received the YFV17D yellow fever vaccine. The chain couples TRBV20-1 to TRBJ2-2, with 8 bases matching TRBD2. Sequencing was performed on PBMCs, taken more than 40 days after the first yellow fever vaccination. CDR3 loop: CSARDNRLARHGELFF. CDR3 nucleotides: TGCAGTGCTAGAGATAACAGACTAGCGAGGCACGGGGAGCTGTTTTTT.